Sequencing of this T cell receptor (beta chain) was carried out in a study of response to subunit inactivated influenza vaccine. Each CDR3 protein gets one entry after TCRdb re-called the RT-PCR reads with MiXCR. The sample carries hundreds of thousands of distinct CDR3 sequences, approximately 15% recorded once. Study outcomes and limitations: Authors suggested each seasonal influenza vaccination recruits few new T cells.

The germline V gene encodes CDR1 DFQATT and CDR2 SNEGSKA (reference sequence). The CDR3 is made up of 13 amino acids. Trimming removed 1 base at V and 0 bases at J, with 7 bases between. This clonotype was counted ten times or more. Its matching antigen is unknown. The sample was PBMCs from blood, taken 14 to 15 days before vaccination. The chain combines TRBV20-1 with TRBJ2-7, with D maybe TRBD2 (5 bases). The TCR sequence derives from a man aged 50 to 59 who received an inactivated influenza vaccine. The CDR3 loop reads CSARGGSSYEQYF. The CDR3, as DNA: TGCAGTGCTAGAGGTGGGAGCTCCTACGAGCAGTACTTC.